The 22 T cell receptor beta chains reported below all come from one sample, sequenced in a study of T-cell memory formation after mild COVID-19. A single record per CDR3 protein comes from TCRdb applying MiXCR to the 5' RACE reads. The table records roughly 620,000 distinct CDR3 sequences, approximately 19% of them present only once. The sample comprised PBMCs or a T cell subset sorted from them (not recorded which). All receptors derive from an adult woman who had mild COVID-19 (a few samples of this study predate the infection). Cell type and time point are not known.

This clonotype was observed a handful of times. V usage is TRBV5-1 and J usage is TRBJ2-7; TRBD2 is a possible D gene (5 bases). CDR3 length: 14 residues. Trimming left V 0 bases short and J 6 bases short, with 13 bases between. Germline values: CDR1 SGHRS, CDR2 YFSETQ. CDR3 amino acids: CASSLAIAGGEQYF. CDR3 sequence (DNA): TGCGCCAGCAGCTTGGCCATCGCCGGAGGCGAGCAGTACTTC.

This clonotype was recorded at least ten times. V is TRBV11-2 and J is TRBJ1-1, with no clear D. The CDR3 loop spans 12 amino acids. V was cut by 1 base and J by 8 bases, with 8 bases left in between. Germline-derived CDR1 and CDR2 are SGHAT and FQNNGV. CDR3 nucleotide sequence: TGTGCCAGCAGCTTAGTGGTCGGAGAAGCTTTCTTT. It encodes CASSLVVGEAFF.

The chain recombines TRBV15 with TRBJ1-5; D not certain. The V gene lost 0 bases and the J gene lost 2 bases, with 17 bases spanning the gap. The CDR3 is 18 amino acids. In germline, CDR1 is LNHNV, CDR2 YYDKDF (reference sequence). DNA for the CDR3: TGTGCCACCAGCAGAGAGGGGATTGCGGGGTTAGGCAATCAGCCCCAGCATTTT. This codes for CATSREGIAGLGNQPQHF. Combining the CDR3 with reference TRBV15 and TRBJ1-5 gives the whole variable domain DAMVIQNPRYQVTQFGKPVTLSCSQTLNHNVMYWYQQKSSQAPKLLFHYYDKDFNNEADTPDNFQSRRPNTSFCFLDIRSPGLGDTAMYLCATSREGIAGLGNQPQHFGDGTRLSIL.

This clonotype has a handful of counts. For the CDR3, the DNA is TGTGCCAGCAAATCAGGGGACTATGGCTACACCTTC. Its protein product is CASKSGDYGYTF. J is TRBJ1-2 and V is TRBV6-6, with D maybe TRBD1 (6 bases). Germline V lookup: CDR1 MNHNY, CDR2 SVGAGI (reference sequence). This CDR3 is 12 amino acids long. The V and J ends lost 7 bases and 3 bases respectively, with 9 bases between them.

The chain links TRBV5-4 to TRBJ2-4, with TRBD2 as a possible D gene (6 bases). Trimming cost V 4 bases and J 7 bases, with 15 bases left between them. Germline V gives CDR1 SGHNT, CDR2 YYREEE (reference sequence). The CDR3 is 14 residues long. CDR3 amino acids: CASSTPGLRNIQYF. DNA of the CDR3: TGTGCCAGCAGCACTCCGGGACTGAGGAACATTCAGTACTTC.

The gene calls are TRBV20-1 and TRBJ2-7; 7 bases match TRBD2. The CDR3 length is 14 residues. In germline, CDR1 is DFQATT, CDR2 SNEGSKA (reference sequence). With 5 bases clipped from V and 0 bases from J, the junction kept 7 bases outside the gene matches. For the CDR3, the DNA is TGCAGTGCTCCGGGGGGTGGCATCTCCTACGAGCAGTACTTC. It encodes CSAPGGGISYEQYF.

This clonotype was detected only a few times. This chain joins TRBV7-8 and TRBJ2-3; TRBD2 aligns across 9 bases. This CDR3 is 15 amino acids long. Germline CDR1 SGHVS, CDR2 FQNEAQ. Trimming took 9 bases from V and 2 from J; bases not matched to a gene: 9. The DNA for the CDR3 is TGTGCCAGTTACCTAGCGGGATCTTTCACAGATACGCAGTATTTT. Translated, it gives CASYLAGSFTDTQYF. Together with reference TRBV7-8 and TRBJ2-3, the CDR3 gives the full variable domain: GAGVSQSPRYKVAKRGQDVALRCDPISGHVSLFWYQQALGQGPEFLTYFQNEAQLDKSGLPSDRFFAERPEGSVSTLKIQRTQQEDSAVYLCASYLAGSFTDTQYFGPGTRLTVL.

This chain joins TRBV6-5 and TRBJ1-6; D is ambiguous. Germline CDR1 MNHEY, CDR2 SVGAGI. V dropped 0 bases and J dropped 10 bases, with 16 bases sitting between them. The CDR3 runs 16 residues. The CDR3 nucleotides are TGTGCCAGCAGTTACTCGTTGGCCGTTCTCGAATCACCCCTCCACTTT. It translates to CASSYSLAVLESPLHF.

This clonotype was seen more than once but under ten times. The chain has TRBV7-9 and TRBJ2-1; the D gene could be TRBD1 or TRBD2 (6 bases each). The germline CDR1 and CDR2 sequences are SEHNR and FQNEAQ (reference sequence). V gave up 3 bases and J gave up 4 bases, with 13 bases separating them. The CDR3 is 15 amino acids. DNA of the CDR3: TGTGCCAGCAGCTTTTCGGGGGCGGGGTACAATGAGCAGTTCTTC. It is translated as CASSFSGAGYNEQFF.

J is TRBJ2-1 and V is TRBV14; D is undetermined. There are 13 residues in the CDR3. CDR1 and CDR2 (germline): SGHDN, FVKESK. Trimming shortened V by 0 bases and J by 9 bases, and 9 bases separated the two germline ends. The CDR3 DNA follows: TGTGCCAGCAGCCAAGACGTATGGGGTGAGCAGTTCTTC. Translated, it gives CASSQDVWGEQFF.

In DNA form, the CDR3 reads TGTGCCAGCAGCTTAGGCCCGGGAGAGGGGACCCAGTACTTC. Translation: CASSLGPGEGTQYF. The chain recombines TRBV7-2 with TRBJ2-5, with D maybe TRBD2 (6 bases). The CDR3 consists of 14 residues. Germline CDR1 SGHTA, CDR2 FQGNSA. The V and J ends lost 1 base and 7 bases respectively, with 13 bases between them.

The CDR3 loop reads CASSLYPGEYEQYF. The CDR3 DNA is TGTGCCAGCAGTTTATATCCAGGGGAGTACGAGCAGTACTTC. V usage is TRBV12-3 or TRBV12-4 and J usage is TRBJ2-7, with D possibly TRBD1 on 6 matching bases. This CDR3 contains 14 residues. Trimming removed 2 bases from V and 4 bases from J, with 12 bases in between.

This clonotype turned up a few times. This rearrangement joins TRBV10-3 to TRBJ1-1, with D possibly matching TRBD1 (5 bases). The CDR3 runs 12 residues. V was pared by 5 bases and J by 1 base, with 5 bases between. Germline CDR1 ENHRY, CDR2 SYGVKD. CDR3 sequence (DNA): TGTGCCATCAGTAGGGGGAACACTGAAGCTTTCTTT. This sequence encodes CAISRGNTEAFF.

CDR3 coding DNA: TGTGCCAGCAGAAAACTCGGACAGCATGGACATGGCTACACCTTC. This translates into CASRKLGQHGHGYTF. The rearrangement joins TRBV6-2 or TRBV6-3 to TRBJ1-2; weak D call: TRBD1 (6 bases). The CDR3 consists of 15 residues. Germline V gene sequence: CDR1 MNHEY, CDR2 SVGEGT. The V gene lost 6 bases and the J gene lost 6 bases, with 20 bases spanning the gap.

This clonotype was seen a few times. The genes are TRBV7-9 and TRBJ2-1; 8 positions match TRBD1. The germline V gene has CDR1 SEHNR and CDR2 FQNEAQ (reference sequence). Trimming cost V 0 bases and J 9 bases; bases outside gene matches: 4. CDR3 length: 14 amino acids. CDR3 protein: CASSLASGGGEQFF. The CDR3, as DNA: TGTGCCAGCAGCTTAGCCTCAGGGGGCGGTGAGCAGTTCTTC.

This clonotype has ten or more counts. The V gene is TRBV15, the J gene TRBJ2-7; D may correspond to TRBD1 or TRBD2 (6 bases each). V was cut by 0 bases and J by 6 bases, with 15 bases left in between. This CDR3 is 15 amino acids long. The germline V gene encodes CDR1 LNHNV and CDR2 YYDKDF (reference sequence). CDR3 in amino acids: CATSRDPQGLSEQYF. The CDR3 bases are TGTGCCACCAGCAGAGATCCACAGGGACTCTCCGAGCAGTACTTC.

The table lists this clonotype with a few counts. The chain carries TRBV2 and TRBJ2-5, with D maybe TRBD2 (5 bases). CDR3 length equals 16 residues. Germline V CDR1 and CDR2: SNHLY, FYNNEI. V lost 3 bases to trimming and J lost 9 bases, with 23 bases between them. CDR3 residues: CASSEALATPVGAQYF. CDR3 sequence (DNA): TGTGCCAGCAGTGAGGCATTAGCGACCCCGGTAGGAGCCCAGTACTTC.

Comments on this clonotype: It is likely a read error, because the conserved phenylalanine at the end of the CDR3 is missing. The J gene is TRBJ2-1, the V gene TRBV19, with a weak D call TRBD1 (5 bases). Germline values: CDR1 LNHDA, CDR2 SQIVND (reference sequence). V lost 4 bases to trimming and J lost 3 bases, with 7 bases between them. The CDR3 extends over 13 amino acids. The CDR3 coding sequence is TGTGCCAGTAGTACGGACAACTACAATGAGCAGTTCCTC. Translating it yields CASSTDNYNEQFL.

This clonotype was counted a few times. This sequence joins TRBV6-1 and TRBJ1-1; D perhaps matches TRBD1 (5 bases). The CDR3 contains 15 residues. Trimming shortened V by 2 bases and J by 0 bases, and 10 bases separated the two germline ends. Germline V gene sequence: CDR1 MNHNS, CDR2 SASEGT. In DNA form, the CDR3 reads TGTGCCAGCAGTGAATTCGCAGGGTTGAACACTGAAGCTTTCTTT. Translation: CASSEFAGLNTEAFF.

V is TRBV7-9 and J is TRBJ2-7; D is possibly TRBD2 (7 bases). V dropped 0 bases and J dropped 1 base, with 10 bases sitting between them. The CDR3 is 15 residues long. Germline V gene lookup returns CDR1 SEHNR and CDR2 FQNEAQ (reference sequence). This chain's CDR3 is CASSLAGGQSYEQYF. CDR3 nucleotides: TGTGCCAGCAGCTTAGCGGGGGGGCAATCCTACGAGCAGTACTTC.

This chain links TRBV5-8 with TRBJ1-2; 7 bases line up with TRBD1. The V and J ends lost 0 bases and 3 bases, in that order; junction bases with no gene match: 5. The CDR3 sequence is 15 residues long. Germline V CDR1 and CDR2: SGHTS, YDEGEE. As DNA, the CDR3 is TGTGCCAGCAGCTTGGATCGACAGGGATACTATGGCTACACCTTC. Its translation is CASSLDRQGYYGYTF.

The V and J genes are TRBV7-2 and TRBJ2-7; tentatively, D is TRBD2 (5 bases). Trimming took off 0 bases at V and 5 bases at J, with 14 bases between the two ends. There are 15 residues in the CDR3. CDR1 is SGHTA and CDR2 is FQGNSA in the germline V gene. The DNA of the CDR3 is TGTGCCAGCAGCTTAGCCCCCTTTGGAGGCGACGAGCAGTACTTC. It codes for CASSLAPFGGDEQYF.